This record concerns one TCR beta chain sequence. This CDR3 comprises 15 residues. Germline V gene data show CDR1 as SNHLY and CDR2 as FYNNEI. The V and J ends lost 5 bases and 3 bases, in that order; junction bases with no gene match: 4. This entry belongs to a study of blood T cell repertoires in COVID-19. Under the authors' procedure: Reference gene primer amplification gave nucleated cell count estimates. Repertoires were generated with immunoSEQ multiplex PCR, while TCRdb's copy carries only in-frame clones and drops some. V, J and clone size are those of that table, while D and trimming were read from the DNA. The profile covers some 100,000 clones, with roughly 85% appearing a single time and over 30% taken by the ten largest.

This chain links TRBV2 with TRBJ2-1; 10 positions match TRBD2. The receptor was derived from a man between 65 and 85 years old with active or convalescent COVID-19. The sample consisted of peripheral blood. This chain's CDR3 is CASSPGLARYNEQFF. CDR3 coding DNA: TGTGCCAGCAGTCCGGGACTAGCGCGCTACAATGAGCAGTTCTTC.